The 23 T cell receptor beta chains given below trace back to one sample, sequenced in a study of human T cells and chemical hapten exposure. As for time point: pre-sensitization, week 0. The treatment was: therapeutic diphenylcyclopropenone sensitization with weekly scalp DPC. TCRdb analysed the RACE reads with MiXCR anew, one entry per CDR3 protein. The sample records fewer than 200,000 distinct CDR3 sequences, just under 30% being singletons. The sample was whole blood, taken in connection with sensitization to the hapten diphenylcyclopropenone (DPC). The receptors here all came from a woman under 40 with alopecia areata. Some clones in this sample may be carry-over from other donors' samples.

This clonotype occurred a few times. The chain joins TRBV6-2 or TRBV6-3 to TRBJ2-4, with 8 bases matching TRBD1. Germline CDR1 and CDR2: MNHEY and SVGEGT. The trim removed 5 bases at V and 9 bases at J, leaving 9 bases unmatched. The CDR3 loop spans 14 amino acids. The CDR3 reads CASSHGQGGTIQYF. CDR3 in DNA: TGTGCCAGCAGTCACGGACAGGGAGGCACCATTCAGTACTTC.

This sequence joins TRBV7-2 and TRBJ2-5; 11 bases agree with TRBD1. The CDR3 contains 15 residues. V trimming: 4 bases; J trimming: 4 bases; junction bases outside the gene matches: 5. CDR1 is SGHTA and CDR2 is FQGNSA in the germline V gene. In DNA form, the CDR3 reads TGTGCCAGCAGCTCCGGACAGGGGGCGGGAGAGACCCAGTACTTC. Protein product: CASSSGQGAGETQYF.

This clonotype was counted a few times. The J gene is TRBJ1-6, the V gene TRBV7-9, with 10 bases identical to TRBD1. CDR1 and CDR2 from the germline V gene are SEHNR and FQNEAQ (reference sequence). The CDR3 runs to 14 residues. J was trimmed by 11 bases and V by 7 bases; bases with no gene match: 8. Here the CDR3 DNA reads TGTGCCAGCACCGGAGGTGGACAGGGGGCACCCCTCCACTTT. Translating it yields CASTGGGQGAPLHF.

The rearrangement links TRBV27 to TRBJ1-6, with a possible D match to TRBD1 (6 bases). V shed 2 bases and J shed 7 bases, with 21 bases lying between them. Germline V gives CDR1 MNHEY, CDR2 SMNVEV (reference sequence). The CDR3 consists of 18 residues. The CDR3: CASSLTFEAGAVNSPLHF. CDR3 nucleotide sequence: TGTGCCAGCAGTTTAACCTTCGAAGCGGGGGCAGTGAATTCACCCCTCCACTTT.

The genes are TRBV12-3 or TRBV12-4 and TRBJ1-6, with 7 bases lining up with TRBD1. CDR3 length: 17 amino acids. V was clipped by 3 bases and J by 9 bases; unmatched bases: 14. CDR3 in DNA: TGTGCCAGCAGTTTTGAGGGGCTGCAGGGGGATGGTTCACCCCTCCACTTT. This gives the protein CASSFEGLQGDGSPLHF.

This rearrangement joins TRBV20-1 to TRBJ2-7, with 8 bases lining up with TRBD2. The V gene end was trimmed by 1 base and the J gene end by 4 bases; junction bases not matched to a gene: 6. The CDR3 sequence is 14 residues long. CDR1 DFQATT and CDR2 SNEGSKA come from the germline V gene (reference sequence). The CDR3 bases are TGCAGTGCTAGAGTACCGGGAGGGCCTTACGAGCAGTACTTC. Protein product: CSARVPGGPYEQYF.

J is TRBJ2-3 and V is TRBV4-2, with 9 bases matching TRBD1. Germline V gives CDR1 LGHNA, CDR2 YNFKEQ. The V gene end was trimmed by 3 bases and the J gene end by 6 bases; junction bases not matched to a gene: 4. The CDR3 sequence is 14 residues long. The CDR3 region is CASSQGQGLDTQYF. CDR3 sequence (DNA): TGTGCCAGCAGCCAGGGACAGGGACTCGATACGCAGTATTTT.

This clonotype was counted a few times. Written as DNA, the CDR3 is TGTGCTAGCTCAAGAGACGAGGGGCAAGAGACCCAGTACTTC. Protein product: CASSRDEGQETQYF. J is TRBJ2-5 and V is TRBV12-5; possibly TRBD1 or TRBD2 for D (5 bases each). Trimming shortened V by 9 bases and J by 2 bases, and 16 bases separated the two germline ends. CDR3 length: 14 amino acids. Germline V lookup: CDR1 LGHNT, CDR2 FRNRAP.

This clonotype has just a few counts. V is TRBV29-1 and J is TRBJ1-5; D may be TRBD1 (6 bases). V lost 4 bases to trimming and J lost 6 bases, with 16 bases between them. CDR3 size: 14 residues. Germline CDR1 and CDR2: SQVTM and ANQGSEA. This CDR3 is CSVVMAGAGQPQHF. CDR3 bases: TGCAGCGTTGTAATGGCAGGGGCAGGTCAGCCCCAGCATTTT.

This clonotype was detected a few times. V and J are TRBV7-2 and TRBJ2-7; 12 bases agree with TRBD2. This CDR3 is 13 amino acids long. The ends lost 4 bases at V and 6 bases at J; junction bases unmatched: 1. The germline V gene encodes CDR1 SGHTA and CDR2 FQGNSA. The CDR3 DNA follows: TGTGCCAGCAGCTGGACTAGCGGGACCGAGCAGTACTTC. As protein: CASSWTSGTEQYF.

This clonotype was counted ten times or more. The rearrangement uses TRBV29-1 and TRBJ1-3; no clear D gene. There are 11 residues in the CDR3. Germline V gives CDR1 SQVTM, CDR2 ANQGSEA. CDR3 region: CSVRWGNTIYF. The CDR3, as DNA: TGCAGTGTACGGTGGGGAAACACCATATATTTT.

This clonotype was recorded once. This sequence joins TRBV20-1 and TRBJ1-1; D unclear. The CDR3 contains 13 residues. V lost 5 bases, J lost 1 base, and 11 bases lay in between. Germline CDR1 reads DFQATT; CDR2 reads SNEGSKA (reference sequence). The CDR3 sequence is CSAPHVGNTEAFF. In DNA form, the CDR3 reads TGCAGTGCTCCCCATGTCGGGAACACTGAAGCTTTCTTT.

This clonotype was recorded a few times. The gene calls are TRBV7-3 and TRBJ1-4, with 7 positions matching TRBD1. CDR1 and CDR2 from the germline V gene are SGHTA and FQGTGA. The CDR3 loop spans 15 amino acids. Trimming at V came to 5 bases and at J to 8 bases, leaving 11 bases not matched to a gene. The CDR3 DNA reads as TGTGCCAGCAGCCGGCACCGGGACAGTCGGGAAAAACTGTTTTTT. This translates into CASSRHRDSREKLFF.

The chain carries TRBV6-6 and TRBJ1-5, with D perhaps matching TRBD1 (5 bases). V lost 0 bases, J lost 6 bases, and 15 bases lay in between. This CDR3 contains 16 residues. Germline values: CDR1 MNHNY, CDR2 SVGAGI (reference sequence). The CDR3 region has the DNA TGTGCCAGCAGTTACTCCTGGGCAGGGCCCATTCAGCCCCAGCATTTT. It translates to CASSYSWAGPIQPQHF.

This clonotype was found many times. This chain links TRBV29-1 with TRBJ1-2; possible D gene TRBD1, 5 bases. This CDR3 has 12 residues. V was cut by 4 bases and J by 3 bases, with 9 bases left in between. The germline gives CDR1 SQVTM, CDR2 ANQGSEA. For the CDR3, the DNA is TGCAGCGTTGGGGGCGGTGACTATGGCTACACCTTC. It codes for CSVGGGDYGYTF.

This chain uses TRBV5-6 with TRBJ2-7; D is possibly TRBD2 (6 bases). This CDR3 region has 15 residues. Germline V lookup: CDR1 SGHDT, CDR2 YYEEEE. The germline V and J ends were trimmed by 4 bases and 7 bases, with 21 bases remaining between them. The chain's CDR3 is CASSPSRDWAREQYF. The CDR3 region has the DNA TGTGCCAGCAGCCCTTCCCGGGACTGGGCCAGGGAGCAGTACTTC.

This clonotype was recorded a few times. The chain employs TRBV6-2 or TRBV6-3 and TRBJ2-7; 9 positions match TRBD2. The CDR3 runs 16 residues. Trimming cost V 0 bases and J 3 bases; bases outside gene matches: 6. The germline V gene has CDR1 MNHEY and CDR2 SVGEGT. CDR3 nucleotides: TGTGCCAGCAGTTACTCTCCTAGCGGGGTGAACTACGAGCAGTACTTC. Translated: CASSYSPSGVNYEQYF.

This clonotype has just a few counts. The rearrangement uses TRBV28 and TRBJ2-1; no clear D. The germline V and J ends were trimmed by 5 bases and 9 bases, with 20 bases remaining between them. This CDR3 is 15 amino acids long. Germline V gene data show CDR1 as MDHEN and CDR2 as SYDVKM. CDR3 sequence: CASSPGGSWYGEQFF. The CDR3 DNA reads TGTGCCAGCAGTCCGGGCGGTTCTTGGTACGGTGAGCAGTTCTTC.

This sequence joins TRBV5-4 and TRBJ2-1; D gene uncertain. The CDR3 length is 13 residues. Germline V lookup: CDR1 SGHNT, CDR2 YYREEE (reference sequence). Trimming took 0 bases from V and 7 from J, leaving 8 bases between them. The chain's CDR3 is CASSLDWSNEQFF. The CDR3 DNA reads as TGTGCCAGCAGCTTGGACTGGTCGAATGAGCAGTTCTTC.

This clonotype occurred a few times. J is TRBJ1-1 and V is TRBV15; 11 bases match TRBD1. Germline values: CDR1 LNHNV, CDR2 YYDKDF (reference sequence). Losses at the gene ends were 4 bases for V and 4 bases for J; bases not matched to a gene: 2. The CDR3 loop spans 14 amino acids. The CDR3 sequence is CATSIGTGGTEAFF. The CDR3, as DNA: TGTGCCACCAGCATTGGGACAGGGGGCACTGAAGCTTTCTTT.

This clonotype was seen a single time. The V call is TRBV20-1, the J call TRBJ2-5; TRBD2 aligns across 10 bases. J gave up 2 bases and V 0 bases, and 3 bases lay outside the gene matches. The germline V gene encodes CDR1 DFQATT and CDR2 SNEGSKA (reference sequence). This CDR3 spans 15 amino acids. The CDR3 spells CSARDMTSGQETQYF. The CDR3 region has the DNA TGCAGTGCTAGAGATATGACTAGCGGGCAAGAGACCCAGTACTTC.

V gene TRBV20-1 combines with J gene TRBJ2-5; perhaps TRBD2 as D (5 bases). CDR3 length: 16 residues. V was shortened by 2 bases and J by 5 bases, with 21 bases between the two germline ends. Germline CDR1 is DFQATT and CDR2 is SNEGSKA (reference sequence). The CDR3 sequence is CSARKIGFRGSETQYF. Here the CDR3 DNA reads TGCAGTGCTAGAAAAATCGGCTTTCGGGGTAGCGAGACCCAGTACTTC.

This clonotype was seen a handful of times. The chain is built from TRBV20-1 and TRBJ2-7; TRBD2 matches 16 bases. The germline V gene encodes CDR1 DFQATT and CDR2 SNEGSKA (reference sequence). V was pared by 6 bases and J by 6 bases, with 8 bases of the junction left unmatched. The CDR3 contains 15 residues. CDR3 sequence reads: CSAPGGLAGGGEQYF. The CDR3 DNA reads TGCAGTGCACCCGGGGGACTAGCGGGAGGGGGCGAGCAGTACTTC.